The 29 T cell receptor beta chains given below trace back to one sample, sequenced in a study of CD8 T cells in ankylosing spondylitis. TCRdb fed the 5' RACE reads into MiXCR, producing one record per CDR3 protein. Of approximately 46,000 distinct CDR3 sequences in the sample, roughly 9.6% are singletons; the top ten hold just over 1.4%. Sequenced input: blood, either unsorted or a sorted T cell fraction (not recorded which). The receptors were sampled from a male donor with ankylosing spondylitis or in good health (not recorded which).

At least ten counts were recorded for this clonotype. The genes are TRBV12-3 or TRBV12-4 and TRBJ1-5; D not resolved. This CDR3 has 15 amino acids. Deletions cut 4 bases from V and 5 bases from J, with 15 bases between. As DNA, the CDR3 is TGTGCCAGCAGTTCGTCTGGGGTTAGGCATCAGCCCCAGCATTTT. This encodes CASSSSGVRHQPQHF.

This clonotype was detected ten times or more. The J gene is TRBJ2-2, the V gene TRBV5-1, with D possibly matching TRBD1 (5 bases). The germline gives CDR1 SGHRS, CDR2 YFSETQ. The CDR3 runs to 14 residues. Trimming stripped 0 bases from V and 4 bases from J, with 7 bases between. The CDR3 sequence is CASSLGDSTGELFF. The CDR3 nucleotides read TGCGCCAGCAGCTTGGGAGACAGCACCGGGGAGCTGTTTTTT. Full variable domain (rest looked up from reference TRBV5-1 and TRBJ2-2): KAGVTQTPRYLIKTRGQQVTLSCSPISGHRSVSWYQQTPGQGLQFLFEYFSETQRNKGNFPGRFSGRQFSNSRSEMNVSTLELGDSALYLCASSLGDSTGELFFGEGSRLTVL.

The chain links TRBV12-3 or TRBV12-4 to TRBJ2-1; 11 nucleotides agree with TRBD2. Trimming removed 4 bases from V and 7 bases from J; junction bases left unmatched: 12. CDR3 size: 17 residues. The chain's CDR3 is CASSSRELAGGRNEQFF. The CDR3 DNA is TGTGCCAGCAGTTCCCGGGAGCTAGCGGGGGGCCGAAATGAGCAGTTCTTC.

This clonotype was seen at least ten times. The V call is TRBV20-1, the J call TRBJ2-7; 10 bases are a match to TRBD2. The CDR3 is 16 residues long. The germline gives CDR1 DFQATT, CDR2 SNEGSKA (reference sequence). V lost 5 bases and J lost 6; bases outside the gene matches: 16. The CDR3 region is CSAYLRWLAGASEQYF. DNA for the CDR3: TGCAGTGCTTATCTGAGATGGCTAGCGGGGGCCTCCGAGCAGTACTTC.

This clonotype was seen more than once but under ten times. DNA of the CDR3: TGTGCCAGCAGTGTAGGAGCGCGGAGGGAGACCCAGTACTTC. It translates to CASSVGARRETQYF. The chain joins TRBV2 to TRBJ2-5, with a weak D call TRBD2 (5 bases). V was clipped by 4 bases and J by 5 bases, with 14 bases between them. The CDR3 contains 14 residues. Germline CDR1 SNHLY, CDR2 FYNNEI.

This clonotype was seen many times. The gene calls are TRBV3-1 and TRBJ1-1, with a weak D call TRBD1 (5 bases). CDR1 is LGHDT, CDR2 YNNKEL, per germline (reference sequence). Trimming left V 1 base short and J 2 bases short, with 8 bases between. The CDR3 sequence is 14 residues long. This CDR3 is CASSQGTSNTEAFF. CDR3 DNA sequence: TGTGCCAGCAGCCAAGGGACATCCAACACTGAAGCTTTCTTT.

A note on this clonotype: This sequence may be a read error, since a much larger clone differs from it by one base. The V call is TRBV5-1, the J call TRBJ1-1; D is unresolved. This CDR3 is 14 amino acids long. CDR1 SGHRS and CDR2 YFSETQ come from the germline V gene. The CDR3 coding sequence is TGCGCCAGCAGCTCTCTTTTGCCGAACACTGCAGCTTTCTTT. Protein product: CASSSLLPNTAAFF.

This clonotype was counted ten times or more. This chain connects TRBV10-3 to TRBJ2-2; D is possibly TRBD1 (5 bases). The CDR3 extends over 13 amino acids. The V gene lost 7 bases and the J gene lost 4 bases, with 10 bases spanning the gap. Germline V gives CDR1 ENHRY, CDR2 SYGVKD. The chain's CDR3 is CAITDSPTGELFF. The DNA of the CDR3 is TGTGCCATCACCGACAGCCCCACCGGGGAGCTGTTTTTT.

The table lists this clonotype with many counts. This chain joins TRBV30 and TRBJ1-5; no clear D gene. The CDR3 has 11 amino acids. From germline, CDR1 is GTSNPN and CDR2 SVGIG (reference sequence). Trimming removed 4 bases at V and 4 bases at J, with 5 bases between. CDR3 loop: CAWTLNQPQHF. DNA for the CDR3: TGTGCCTGGACCCTAAATCAGCCCCAGCATTTT. The entire variable domain, with the rest obtained from reference TRBV30 and TRBJ1-5, is as follows: SQTIHQWPATLVQPVGSPLSLECTVEGTSNPNLYWYRQAAGRGLQLLFYSVGIGQISSEVPQNLSASRPQDRQFILSSKKLLLSDSGFYLCAWTLNQPQHFGDGTRLSIL.

As concerns this clonotype: This may come from a read error, since a much larger clone is one base off. CDR3 DNA: TGTACCAGCAGGGGCTTGGACCGCCGAATTCTAAGCTCTGGAAACACCATATATTTT. Translating it yields CTSRGLDRRILSSGNTIYF. The chain is built from TRBV12-3 or TRBV12-4 and TRBJ1-3, with D perhaps TRBD1 (6 bases). The CDR3 is made up of 19 amino acids.

This clonotype showed up many times. V usage is TRBV30 and J usage is TRBJ1-1; D not resolved. Trimming pared 0 bases from V and 4 bases from J, leaving 9 bases between. The CDR3 is 13 residues long. Germline CDR1 GTSNPN, CDR2 SVGIG (reference sequence). CDR3 DNA: TGTGCCTGGAGTGTATCATCTTCCACTGAAGCTTTCTTT. Its translation is CAWSVSSSTEAFF.

This clonotype was observed many times. This chain joins TRBV20-1 and TRBJ2-1; TRBD1 aligns across 7 bases. J gave up 3 bases and V 3 bases, and 8 bases lay outside the gene matches. The CDR3 consists of 15 residues. Germline CDR1 DFQATT, CDR2 SNEGSKA (reference sequence). CDR3 sequence reads: CSASTLGQVYNEQFF. CDR3 sequence (DNA): TGCAGTGCTAGTACTTTAGGACAGGTCTACAATGAGCAGTTCTTC.

This clonotype was observed many times. The V and J genes are TRBV5-1 and TRBJ2-5; 9 bases fit TRBD1. Germline CDR1 is SGHRS and CDR2 is YFSETQ. The CDR3 has 16 residues. The V and J ends lost 4 bases and 5 bases, in that order; junction bases with no gene match: 12. Here the CDR3 DNA reads TGCGCCAGCAGCCAAGACACAGGGGGCGGATTCGAGACCCAGTACTTC. It encodes CASSQDTGGGFETQYF.

This clonotype was seen many times. V usage is TRBV6-2 or TRBV6-3 and J usage is TRBJ2-1, with unresolved D. V was cut by 2 bases and J by 8 bases, with 7 bases left in between. The CDR3 runs 12 residues. From germline, CDR1 is MNHEY and CDR2 SVGEGT. DNA for the CDR3: TGTGCCAGCAGTTACCCTCGGTATGAGCAGTTCTTC. It yields the protein CASSYPRYEQFF.

This clonotype was seen many times. This sequence joins TRBV5-1 and TRBJ2-3, with a weak D call TRBD1 (5 bases). This CDR3 comprises 14 residues. The germline V gene has CDR1 SGHRS and CDR2 YFSETQ. Between the trimmed V and J ends, which lost 0 bases and 2 bases, there was a span of 7 bases. The CDR3 nucleotides read TGCGCCAGCAGCTTGGAGGGGAACACAGATACGCAGTATTTT. The encoded protein is CASSLEGNTDTQYF.

This clonotype was detected ten times or more. The chain couples TRBV10-3 to TRBJ2-2; tentative D call: TRBD1 (5 bases). V shed 2 bases and J shed 0 bases, with 7 bases lying between them. CDR3 length equals 15 residues. Germline CDR1 is ENHRY and CDR2 is SYGVKD. CDR3 residues: CAISEGRANTGELFF. CDR3 nucleotide sequence: TGTGCCATCAGTGAGGGCAGGGCGAACACCGGGGAGCTGTTTTTT.

The rearrangement joins TRBV19 to TRBJ2-1, with D perhaps assigned TRBD1 or TRBD2 (5 bases each). V was trimmed by 7 bases and J by 5 bases, leaving 18 bases between them. From germline, CDR1 is LNHDA and CDR2 SQIVND (reference sequence). CDR3 length: 15 residues. The CDR3 DNA reads as TGTGCCAGTATCGAAGCAGGTCGGGGCGACAATGAGCAGTTCTTC. Amino acid sequence: CASIEAGRGDNEQFF.

This clonotype was seen ten or more times. The rearrangement joins TRBV6-5 to TRBJ2-3; 11 bases are shared with TRBD2. The germline gives CDR1 MNHEY, CDR2 SVGAGI. CDR3 length equals 17 residues. V dropped 4 bases and J dropped 0; count of bases not matched to a gene: 6. As DNA, the CDR3 is TGTGCCAGCAGTTCACCCGGGACTAGCGGAAGCACAGATACGCAGTATTTT. Protein: CASSSPGTSGSTDTQYF.

This clonotype has just a few counts. The chain employs TRBV11-2 and TRBJ1-1, with D uncertain. Germline V CDR1 and CDR2: SGHAT, FQNNGV. This CDR3 has 14 residues. V was pared by 1 base and J by 1 base, with 7 bases between. In DNA, the CDR3 is TGTGCCAGCAGCTTAGTCAGGAGGAACACTGAAGCTTTCTTT. Its protein product is CASSLVRRNTEAFF. Complete variable domain (other parts from reference TRBV11-2 and TRBJ1-1): EAGVAQSPRYKIIEKRQSVAFWCNPISGHATLYWYQQILGQGPKLLIQFQNNGVVDDSQLPKDRFSAERLKGVDSTLKIQPAKLEDSAVYLCASSLVRRNTEAFFGQGTRLTVV.

This clonotype showed up many times. The chain uses TRBV7-2 and TRBJ2-5; no firm D call. The CDR3 totals 15 residues. V was trimmed by 3 bases and J by 2 bases, leaving 13 bases between them. Per the germline V gene, CDR1 is SGHTA and CDR2 is FQGNSA. The DNA for the CDR3 is TGTGCCAGCAGCTTGGCGGCGTCGGTTCAAGAGACCCAGTACTTC. This encodes CASSLAASVQETQYF.

This clonotype appeared many times. CDR3 bases: TGTGCCAGCAGATGGGGGGATTGGCAGCCCCAGCATTTT. It specifies CASRWGDWQPQHF. The rearrangement joins TRBV6-2 or TRBV6-3 to TRBJ1-5, with TRBD1 as a possible D gene (5 bases). The germline V gene has CDR1 MNHEY and CDR2 SVGEGT. The CDR3 is made up of 13 amino acids. Trimming left V 6 bases short and J 7 bases short, with 13 bases between.

This clonotype was observed many times. V and J are TRBV3-1 and TRBJ1-2, with 7 bases matching TRBD1. This CDR3 is built from 15 residues. V gave up 6 bases and J gave up 0 bases; unmatched junction bases: 7. Germline V gives CDR1 LGHDT, CDR2 YNNKEL (reference sequence). CDR3 in DNA: TGTGCCAGCAGAGGGGCAGGGGGAACTAACTATGGCTACACCTTC. Protein: CASRGAGGTNYGYTF.

The chain combines TRBV5-5 with TRBJ2-7, with 7 positions matching TRBD1. Germline V gene sequence: CDR1 SGHKS, CDR2 YYEKEE (reference sequence). The CDR3 extends over 15 amino acids. Trimming cost V 0 bases and J 1 base; bases outside gene matches: 4. CDR3 nucleotides: TGTGCCAGCAGCTTGGGGACAGGAGATTCCTACGAGCAGTACTTC. Translated, it gives CASSLGTGDSYEQYF.

This clonotype was observed at least ten times. The rearrangement joins TRBV20-1 to TRBJ2-5, with D possibly matching TRBD1 (6 bases). The germline CDR1 and CDR2 sequences are DFQATT and SNEGSKA (reference sequence). V lost 5 bases and J 4 bases, leaving 11 bases between the germline ends. The CDR3 length is 12 residues. The CDR3 DNA is TGCAGTGCTCCAGGGGTAGCAGAGACCCAGTACTTC. Encoded protein: CSAPGVAETQYF.

The sample holds a few counts of this clonotype. This rearrangement joins TRBV2 to TRBJ1-1; D uncertain. CDR1 SNHLY and CDR2 FYNNEI come from the germline V gene. This CDR3 contains 12 residues. The V and J ends lost 4 bases and 7 bases respectively, with 10 bases between them. The CDR3 nucleotides are TGTGCCAGCAGTGTGGTTCGGGGTGAAGCTTTCTTT. Translation gives CASSVVRGEAFF.

This clonotype has a count of ten or more. The chain links TRBV12-5 to TRBJ1-1; D gene unclear. Germline V gives CDR1 LGHNT, CDR2 FRNRAP. The CDR3 covers 13 residues. Deletions cut 7 bases from V and 0 bases from J, with 9 bases between. The CDR3 loop is CASDGNMNTEAFF. For the CDR3, the DNA is TGTGCTAGTGACGGGAACATGAACACTGAAGCTTTCTTT.

Many counts were recorded for this clonotype. The DNA for the CDR3 is TGTGCCAGCAGCTCCCGCGAGACCGACACTGAAGCTTTCTTT. It is translated as CASSSRETDTEAFF. The rearrangement uses TRBV7-8 and TRBJ1-1; D is unclear. V was pared by 4 bases and J by 3 bases, with 12 bases between. This CDR3 spans 14 amino acids. The germline CDR1 and CDR2 sequences are SGHVS and FQNEAQ.

This clonotype was observed many times. The chain joins TRBV5-1 to TRBJ2-3; a possible D gene is TRBD2 (6 bases). Germline V gene sequence: CDR1 SGHRS, CDR2 YFSETQ. This CDR3 contains 14 residues. With 4 bases removed from V and 2 bases from J, the gap between germline ends came to 11 bases. This CDR3 reads CASSRDSSTDTQYF. The CDR3 bases are TGCGCCAGCAGCCGGGACTCTTCCACAGATACGCAGTATTTT.

This clonotype was seen a few times. V usage is TRBV18 and J usage is TRBJ1-6; no reliable D call. V gave up 3 bases and J gave up 7 bases, with 16 bases separating them. Germline CDR1 is KGHSH and CDR2 is LQKENI. The CDR3 length is 16 residues. CDR3 in DNA: TGTGCCAGCTCACCCAACCGACCGGAGAGCAATTCACCCCTCCACTTT. It yields the protein CASSPNRPESNSPLHF.